This T cell receptor (beta chain) emerged from a study of identical twins. MiXCR was run by TCRdb on the 5' RACE reads, yielding one entry per CDR3 protein. The table has approximately 600,000 distinct CDR3 sequences, about 7.1% seen once. This CDR3 contains 14 residues. The V and J ends lost 0 bases and 3 bases respectively, with 9 bases between them. Germline V CDR1 and CDR2: MNHEY, SVGAGI. This same sample was also taken into another study, of yellow fever vaccine responses in identical twins.

The chain carries TRBV6-5 and TRBJ2-7; a weak D match, TRBD1 (6 bases). The sequenced sample consisted of PBMCs. The sequence came from a woman between 18 and 29 years old in good health. DNA for the CDR3: TGTGCCAGCAGTTACTCCTCCAGGGGCTACGAGCAGTACGTC. Residues: CASSYSSRGYEQYV.